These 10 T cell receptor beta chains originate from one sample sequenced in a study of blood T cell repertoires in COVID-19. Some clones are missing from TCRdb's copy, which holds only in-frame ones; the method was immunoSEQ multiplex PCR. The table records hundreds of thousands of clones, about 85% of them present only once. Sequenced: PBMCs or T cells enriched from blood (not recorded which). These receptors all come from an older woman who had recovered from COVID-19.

The CDR3 is CASSSDRLDFF. CDR3 in DNA: TGTGCCAGCAGTTCCGATCGACTGGATTTCTTT. V gene TRBV6-5 combines with J gene TRBJ1-1; D call uncertain. Per the germline V gene, CDR1 is MNHEY and CDR2 is SVGAGI. The CDR3 is 11 residues long. Trimming stripped 4 bases from V and 13 bases from J, with 13 bases between.

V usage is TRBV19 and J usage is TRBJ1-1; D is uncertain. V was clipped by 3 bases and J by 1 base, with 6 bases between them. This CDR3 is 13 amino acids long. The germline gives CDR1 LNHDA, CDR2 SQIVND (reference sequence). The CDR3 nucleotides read TGTGCCAGTAGTATTACAGCGAACACTGAAGCTTTCTTT. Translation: CASSITANTEAFF.

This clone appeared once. CDR3 loop: CASSQRDRGRGGELFF. DNA for the CDR3: TGTGCCAGCAGCCAGCGGGACAGGGGACGTGGCGGGGAGCTGTTTTTT. V usage is TRBV3-1 (or the pseudogene TRBV3-2) and J usage is TRBJ2-2, with TRBD1 matching 10 bases. This CDR3 comprises 16 residues. J was trimmed by 7 bases and V by 3 bases; bases with no gene match: 8. CDR1 and CDR2 (germline): LGHDT, YNNKEL (reference sequence).

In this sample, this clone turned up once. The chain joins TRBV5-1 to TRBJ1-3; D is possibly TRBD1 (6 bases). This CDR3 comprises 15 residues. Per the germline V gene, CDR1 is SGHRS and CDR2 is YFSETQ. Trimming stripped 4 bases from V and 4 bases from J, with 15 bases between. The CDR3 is CASSVETGSGNTIYF. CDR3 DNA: TGCGCCAGCAGCGTGGAAACAGGGTCGGGAAACACCATATATTTT.

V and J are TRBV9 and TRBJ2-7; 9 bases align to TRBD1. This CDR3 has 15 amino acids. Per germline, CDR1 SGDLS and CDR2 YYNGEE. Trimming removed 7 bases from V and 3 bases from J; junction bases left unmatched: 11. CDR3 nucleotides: TGTGCCAGCTCATGGGGGACAGGGTCGAACTACGAGCAGTACTTC. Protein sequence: CASSWGTGSNYEQYF.

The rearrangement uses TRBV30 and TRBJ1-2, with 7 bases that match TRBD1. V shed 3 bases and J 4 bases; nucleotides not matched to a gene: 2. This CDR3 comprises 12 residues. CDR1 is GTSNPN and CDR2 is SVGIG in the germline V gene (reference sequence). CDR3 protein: CAWRGDSYGYTF. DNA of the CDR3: TGTGCCTGGAGGGGGGACAGCTATGGCTACACCTTC.

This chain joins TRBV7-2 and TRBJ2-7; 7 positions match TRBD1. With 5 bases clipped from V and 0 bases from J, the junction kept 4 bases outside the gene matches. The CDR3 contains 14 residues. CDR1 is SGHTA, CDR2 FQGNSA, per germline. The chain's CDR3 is CASSQGQLSYEQYF. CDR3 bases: TGTGCCAGCAGCCAGGGACAGCTCTCCTACGAGCAGTACTTC.

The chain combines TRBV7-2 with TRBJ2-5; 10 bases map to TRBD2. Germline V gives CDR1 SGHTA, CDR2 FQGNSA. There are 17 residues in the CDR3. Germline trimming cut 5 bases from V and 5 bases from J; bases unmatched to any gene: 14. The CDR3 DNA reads TGTGCCAGCAGCCTCCAGCGGGGGGGCCCCCTTAGCGAGACCCAGTACTTC. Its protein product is CASSLQRGGPLSETQYF.

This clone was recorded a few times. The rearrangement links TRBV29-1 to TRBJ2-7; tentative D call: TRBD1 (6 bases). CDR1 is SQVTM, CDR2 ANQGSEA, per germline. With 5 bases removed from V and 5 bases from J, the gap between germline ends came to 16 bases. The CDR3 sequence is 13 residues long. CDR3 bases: TGCAGCGTTTCCACAGGGATCTCGGACGAGCAGTACTTC. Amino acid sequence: CSVSTGISDEQYF.

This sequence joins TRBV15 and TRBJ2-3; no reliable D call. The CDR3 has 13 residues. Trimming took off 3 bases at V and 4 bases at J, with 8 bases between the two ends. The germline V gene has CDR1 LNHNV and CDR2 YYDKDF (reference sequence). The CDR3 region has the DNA TGTGCCACCAGCAGGGTCCCAGCAGATACGCAGTATTTT. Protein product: CATSRVPADTQYF.